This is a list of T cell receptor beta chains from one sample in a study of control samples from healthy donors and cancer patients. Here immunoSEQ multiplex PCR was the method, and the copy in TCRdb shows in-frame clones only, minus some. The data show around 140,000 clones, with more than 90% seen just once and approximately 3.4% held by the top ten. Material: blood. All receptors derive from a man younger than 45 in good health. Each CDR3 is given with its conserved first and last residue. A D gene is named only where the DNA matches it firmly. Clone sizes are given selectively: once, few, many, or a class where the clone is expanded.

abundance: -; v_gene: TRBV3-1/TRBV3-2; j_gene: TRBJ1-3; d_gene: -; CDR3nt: TGTGCCAGCAGCCAAGATTTCCAGTCCTCTGGAAACACCATATATTTT; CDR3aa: CASSQDFQSSGNTIYF
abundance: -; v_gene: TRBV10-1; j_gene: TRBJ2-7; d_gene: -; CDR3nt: TGCGCCAGCAGTGAGGACCCTAGCTCCTACGAGCAGTACTTC; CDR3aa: CASSEDPSSYEQYF
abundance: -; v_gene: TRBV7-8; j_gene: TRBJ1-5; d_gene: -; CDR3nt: TGTGCCAGCAGCTTCAGGGGTAGCAATCAGCCCCAGCATTTT; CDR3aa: CASSFRGSNQPQHF
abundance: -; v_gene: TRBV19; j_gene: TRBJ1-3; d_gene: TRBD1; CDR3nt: TGTGCCAGTTCAGGGGGCTCTGGAAACACCATATATTTT; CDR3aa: CASSGGSGNTIYF
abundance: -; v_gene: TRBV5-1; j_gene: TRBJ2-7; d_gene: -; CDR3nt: TGCGCCAGCAGCTTGGCCTCCTACGAGCAGTACTTC; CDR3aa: CASSLASYEQYF
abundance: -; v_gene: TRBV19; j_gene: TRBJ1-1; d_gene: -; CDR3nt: TGTGCCAGTAGTTATGGGACGGTGAACACTGAAGCTTTCTTT; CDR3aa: CASSYGTVNTEAFF
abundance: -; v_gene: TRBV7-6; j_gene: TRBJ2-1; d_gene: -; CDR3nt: TGTGCCAGCAGCATATACCTTGGGAATGAGCAGTTCTTC; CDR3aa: CASSIYLGNEQFF
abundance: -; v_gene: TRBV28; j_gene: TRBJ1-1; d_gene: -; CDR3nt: TGTGCCAGCACCCCTTCAAAGCCAGGGAGATGGACTGAAGCTTTCTTT; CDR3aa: CASTPSKPGRWTEAFF
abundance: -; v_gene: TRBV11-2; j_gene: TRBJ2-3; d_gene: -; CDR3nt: TGTGCCAGCAGCTTAATAGGTACTTCTCGAGATACGCAGTATTTT; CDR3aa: CASSLIGTSRDTQYF
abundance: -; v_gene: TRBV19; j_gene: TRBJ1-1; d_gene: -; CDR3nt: TGTGCCATCAGGGACATGAACACTGAAGCTTTCTTT; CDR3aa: CAIRDMNTEAFF
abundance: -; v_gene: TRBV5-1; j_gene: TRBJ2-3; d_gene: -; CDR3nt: TGCGCCAGCAGCTTTGAGGGGTCTCCGAGCACAGATACGCAGTATTTT; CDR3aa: CASSFEGSPSTDTQYF
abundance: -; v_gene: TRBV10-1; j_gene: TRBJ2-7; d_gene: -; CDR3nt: TGCGCCAGCAGTGAGTCCGGGGGAAGTCAGTACTTC; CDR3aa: CASSESGGSQYF
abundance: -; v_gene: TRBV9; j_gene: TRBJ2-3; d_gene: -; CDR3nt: TGTGCCAGCAGCGTAGGCCAGCCAACGGATACGCAGTATTTT; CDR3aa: CASSVGQPTDTQYF
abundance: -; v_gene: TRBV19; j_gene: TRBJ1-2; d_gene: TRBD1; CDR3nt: TGTGCCAGTACTGATAGTTCAGGACAGGGTGACTATGGCTACACCTTC; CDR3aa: CASTDSSGQGDYGYTF
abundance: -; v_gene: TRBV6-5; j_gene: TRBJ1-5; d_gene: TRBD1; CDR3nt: TGTGCCAGCAGTCGCAGGGGGCCCTCGCGTCAGCCCCAGCATTTT; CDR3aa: CASSRRGPSRQPQHF
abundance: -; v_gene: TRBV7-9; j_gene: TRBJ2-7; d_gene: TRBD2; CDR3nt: TGTGCCAGCAGCCCGGAGGGAGGGAGACCCTACGAGCAGTACTTC; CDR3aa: CASSPEGGRPYEQYF
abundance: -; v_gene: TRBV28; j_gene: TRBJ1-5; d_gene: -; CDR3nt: TGTGCCAGCAGTTCAGGGGCCAGCGGGCAGGATCTCTATAGCAATCAGCCCCAGCATTTT; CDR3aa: CASSSGASGQDLYSNQPQHF
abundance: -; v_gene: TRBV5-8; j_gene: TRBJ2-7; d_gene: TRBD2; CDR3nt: TGTGCCAGCAGCTTGCGACTAGCGGGGGCTTCCTACGAGCAGTACTTC; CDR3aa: CASSLRLAGASYEQYF
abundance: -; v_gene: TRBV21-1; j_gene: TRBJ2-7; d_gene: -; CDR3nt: TGTGCCAGCAGCAGCCAGCGGGGGACCTCCTACGAGCAGTACTTC; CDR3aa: CASSSQRGTSYEQYF
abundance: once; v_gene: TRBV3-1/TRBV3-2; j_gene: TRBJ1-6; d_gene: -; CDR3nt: TGTGCCAGCAGCCAAGTGCAGGGGAATAATTCACCCCTCCACTTT; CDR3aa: CASSQVQGNNSPLHF
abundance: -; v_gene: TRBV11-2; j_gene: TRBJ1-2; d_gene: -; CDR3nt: TGTGCCAGCGGCAAAGGGGGCTATGGCTACACCTTC; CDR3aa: CASGKGGYGYTF
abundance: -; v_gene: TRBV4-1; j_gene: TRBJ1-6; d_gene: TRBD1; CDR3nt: TGCGCCAGCAGCACGGACAGGGGATTCTATTCACCCCTCCACTTT; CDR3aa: CASSTDRGFYSPLHF
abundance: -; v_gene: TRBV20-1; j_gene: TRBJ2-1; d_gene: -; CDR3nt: TGCAGTGCTAGAAGCGCTAATGAGCAGTTCTTC; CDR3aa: CSARSANEQFF
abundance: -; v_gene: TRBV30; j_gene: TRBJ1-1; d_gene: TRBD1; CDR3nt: TGTGCCTGCCGGGACAGGGGGGAAGCTTTCTTT; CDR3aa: CACRDRGEAFF
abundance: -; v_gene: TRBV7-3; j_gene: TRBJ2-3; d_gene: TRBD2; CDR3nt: TGTGCTAGCAGCGCATCGACTAGCGGGGGGTCAGATACGCAGTATTTT; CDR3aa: CASSASTSGGSDTQYF
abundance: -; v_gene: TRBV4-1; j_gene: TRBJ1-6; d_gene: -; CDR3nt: TGCGCCAGCAGCCCACGACAGATTAAAGAGGTTTCCTATAATTCACCCCTCCACTTT; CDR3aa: CASSPRQIKEVSYNSPLHF
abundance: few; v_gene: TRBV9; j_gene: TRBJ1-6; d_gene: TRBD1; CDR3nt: TGTGCCAGCAGCGAGGGGACAGTCTATAATTCACCCCTCCACTTT; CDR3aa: CASSEGTVYNSPLHF
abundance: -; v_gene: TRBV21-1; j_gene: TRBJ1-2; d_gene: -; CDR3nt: TGTGCCAGCAGCAGATCGAAGCCTAACTATGGCTACACCTTC; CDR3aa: CASSRSKPNYGYTF
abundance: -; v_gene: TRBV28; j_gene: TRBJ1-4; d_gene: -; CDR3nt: TGTGCCAGCAAGGGGACAACTAATGAAAAACTGTTTTTT; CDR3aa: CASKGTTNEKLFF
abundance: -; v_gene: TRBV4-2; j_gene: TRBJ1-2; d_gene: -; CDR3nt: TGTGCCAGCAGCCAAGATCCTTTCTATGGCTACACCTTC; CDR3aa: CASSQDPFYGYTF
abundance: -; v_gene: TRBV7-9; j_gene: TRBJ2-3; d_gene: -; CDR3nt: TGTGCCAGCAGCTTGAGCACTCCTGGGTTGGGCACAGATACGCAGTATTTT; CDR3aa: CASSLSTPGLGTDTQYF
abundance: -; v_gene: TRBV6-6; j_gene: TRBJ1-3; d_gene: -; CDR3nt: TGTGCCAGCAGTCAAGGGGGGCCTGGAAACACCATATATTTT; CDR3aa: CASSQGGPGNTIYF
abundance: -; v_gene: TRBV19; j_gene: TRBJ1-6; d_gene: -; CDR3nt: TGTGCCAGTAAGCCCGGGACACCGAATTCACCCCTCCACTTT; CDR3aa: CASKPGTPNSPLHF
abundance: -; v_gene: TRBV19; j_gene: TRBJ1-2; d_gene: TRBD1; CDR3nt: TGTGCCAGTAGTATTACAGGGGGAGGCTATGGCTACACCTTC; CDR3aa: CASSITGGGYGYTF
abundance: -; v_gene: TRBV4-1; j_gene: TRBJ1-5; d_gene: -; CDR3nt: TGCGCCAGCAGCCAAGGTCCACCAAGCCAGCCCCAGCATTTT; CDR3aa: CASSQGPPSQPQHF
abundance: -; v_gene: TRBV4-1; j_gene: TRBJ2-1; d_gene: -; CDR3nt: TGCGCCAGCAGCCAAGATCTAGGACAGGAGCAGTTCTTC; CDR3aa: CASSQDLGQEQFF
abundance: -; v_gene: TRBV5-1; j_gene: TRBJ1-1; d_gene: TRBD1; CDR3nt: TGCGCCAGCAGCTCCGGACAGGGGGCCCTTATGAACACTGAAGCTTTCTTT; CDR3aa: CASSSGQGALMNTEAFF
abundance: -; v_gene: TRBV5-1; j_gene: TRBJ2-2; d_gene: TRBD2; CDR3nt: TGCGCCAGCAGCTTGGGACTAGCGGGGGGGCGACGCACCGGGGAGCTGTTTTTT; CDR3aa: CASSLGLAGGRRTGELFF
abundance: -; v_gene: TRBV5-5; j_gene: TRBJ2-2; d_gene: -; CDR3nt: TGTGCCAGCACCCTCACCGGGGAGCTGTTTTTT; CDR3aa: CASTLTGELFF
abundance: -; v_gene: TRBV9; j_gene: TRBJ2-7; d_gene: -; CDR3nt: TGTGCCAGCAGCGTAGTGGGGGGCGAGCAGTACTTC; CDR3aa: CASSVVGGEQYF
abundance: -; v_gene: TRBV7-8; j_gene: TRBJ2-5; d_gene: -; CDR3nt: TGTGCCAGCAGCTTACTGACGGTCTCGTCAGATGCCTCCGAAGAGACCCAGTACTTC; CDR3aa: CASSLLTVSSDASEETQYF
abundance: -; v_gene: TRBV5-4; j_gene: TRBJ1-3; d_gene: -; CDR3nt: TGTGCCAGCAGCTTGGACGGGAACACCATATATTTT; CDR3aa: CASSLDGNTIYF
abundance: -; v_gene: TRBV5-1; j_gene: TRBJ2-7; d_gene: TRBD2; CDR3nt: TGCGCCAGCAGCTTGGAACGTGGGCGGGGGGGCGGTAGGTCCTACGAGCAGTACTTC; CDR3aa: CASSLERGRGGGRSYEQYF
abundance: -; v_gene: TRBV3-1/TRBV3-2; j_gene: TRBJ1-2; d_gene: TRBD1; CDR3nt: TGTGCCAGCAGCCAAAGGGGACAGGGGGCCTTTGGCTACACCTTC; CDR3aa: CASSQRGQGAFGYTF
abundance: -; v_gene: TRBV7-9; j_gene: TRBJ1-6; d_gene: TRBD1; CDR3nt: TGTGCCAGCAGCTCGAGACAGGGGGATGTCTATAATTCACCCCTCCACTTT; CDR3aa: CASSSRQGDVYNSPLHF
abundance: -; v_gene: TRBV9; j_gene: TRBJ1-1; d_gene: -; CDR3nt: TGTGCCAGCAGCCGCGGGGGGGGCGGTACTGAAGCTTTCTTT; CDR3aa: CASSRGGGGTEAFF
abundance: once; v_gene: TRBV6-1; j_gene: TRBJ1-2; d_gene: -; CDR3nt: TGTGCCAGCAGTGAAGGAAACATGGGTAGTGGCTACACCTTC; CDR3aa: CASSEGNMGSGYTF
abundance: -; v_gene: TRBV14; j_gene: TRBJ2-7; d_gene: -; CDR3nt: TGTGCCAGCAGGCGACAGGGAGGAGACTACGAGCAGTACTTC; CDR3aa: CASRRQGGDYEQYF
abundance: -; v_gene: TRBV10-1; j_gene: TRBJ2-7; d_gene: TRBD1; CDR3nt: TGCGCCAGCAGTGTCGCCGGGACAGAGTCCTACGAGCAGTACTTC; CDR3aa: CASSVAGTESYEQYF
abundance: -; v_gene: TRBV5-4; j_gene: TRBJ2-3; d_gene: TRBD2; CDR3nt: TGTGCCAGCAGCTTACTAGCGGGGGGCAATCGGGATACGCAGTATTTT; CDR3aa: CASSLLAGGNRDTQYF
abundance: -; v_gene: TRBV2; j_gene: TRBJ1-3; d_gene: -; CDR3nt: TGTGCCAGCAGTCAAGGGCGGACTGGAAACACCATATATTTT; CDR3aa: CASSQGRTGNTIYF
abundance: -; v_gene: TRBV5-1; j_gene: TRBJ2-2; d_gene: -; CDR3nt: TGCGCCAGCAGCTTGAACCTTCTGAACACCGGGGAGCTGTTTTTT; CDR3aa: CASSLNLLNTGELFF
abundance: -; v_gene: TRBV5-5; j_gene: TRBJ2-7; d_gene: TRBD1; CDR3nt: TGTGCCAGCACCGAACTTTGGGACAGGGGTTCCTACGAGCAGTACTTC; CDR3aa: CASTELWDRGSYEQYF